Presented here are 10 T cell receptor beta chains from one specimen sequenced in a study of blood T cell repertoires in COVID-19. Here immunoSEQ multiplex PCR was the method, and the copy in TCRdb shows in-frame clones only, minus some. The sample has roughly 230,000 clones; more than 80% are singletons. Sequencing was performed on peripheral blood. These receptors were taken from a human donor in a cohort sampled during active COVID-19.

The CDR3 nucleotides read TGTGCCAGCAGACCAGACAGGGGGCGTCTCTACGAGCAGTACTTC. It yields the protein CASRPDRGRLYEQYF. This chain connects TRBV27 to TRBJ2-7, with TRBD1 matching over 10 bases. The CDR3 consists of 15 residues. CDR1 MNHEY and CDR2 SMNVEV come from the germline V gene (reference sequence). J gave up 3 bases and V 6 bases, and 8 bases lay outside the gene matches.

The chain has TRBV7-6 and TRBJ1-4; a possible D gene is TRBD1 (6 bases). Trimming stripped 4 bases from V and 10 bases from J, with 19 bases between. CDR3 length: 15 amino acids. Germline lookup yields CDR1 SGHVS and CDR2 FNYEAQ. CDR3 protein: CASSSRQGLSGKLFF. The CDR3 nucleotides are TGTGCCAGCAGCTCAAGGCAGGGGCTTTCTGGAAAACTGTTTTTT.

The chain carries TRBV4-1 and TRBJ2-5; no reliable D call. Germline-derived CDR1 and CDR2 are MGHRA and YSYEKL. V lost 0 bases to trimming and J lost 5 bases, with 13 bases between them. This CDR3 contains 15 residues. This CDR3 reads CASSQDLANLETQYF. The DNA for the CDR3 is TGCGCCAGCAGCCAAGATCTGGCCAACCTTGAGACCCAGTACTTC.

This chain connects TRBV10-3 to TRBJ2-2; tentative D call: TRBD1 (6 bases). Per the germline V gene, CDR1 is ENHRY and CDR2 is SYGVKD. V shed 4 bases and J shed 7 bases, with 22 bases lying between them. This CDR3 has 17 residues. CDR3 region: CAISGRNRAYGNGELFF. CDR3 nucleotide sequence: TGTGCCATCAGTGGTAGAAACAGGGCTTACGGAAACGGGGAGCTGTTTTTT.

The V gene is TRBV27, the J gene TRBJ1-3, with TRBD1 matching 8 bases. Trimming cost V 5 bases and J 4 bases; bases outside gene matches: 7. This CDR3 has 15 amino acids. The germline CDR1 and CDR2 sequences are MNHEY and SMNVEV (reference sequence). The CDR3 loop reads CASSLDRGTGNTIYF. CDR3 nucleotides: TGTGCCAGCAGTCTCGACAGGGGAACAGGAAACACCATATATTTT.

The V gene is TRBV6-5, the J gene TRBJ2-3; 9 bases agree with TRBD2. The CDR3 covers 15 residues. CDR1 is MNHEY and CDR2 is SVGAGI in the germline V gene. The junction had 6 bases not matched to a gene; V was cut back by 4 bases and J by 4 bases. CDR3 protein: CASSLGGGASDTQYF. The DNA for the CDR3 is TGTGCCAGCAGTTTGGGCGGGGGGGCTTCAGATACGCAGTATTTT.

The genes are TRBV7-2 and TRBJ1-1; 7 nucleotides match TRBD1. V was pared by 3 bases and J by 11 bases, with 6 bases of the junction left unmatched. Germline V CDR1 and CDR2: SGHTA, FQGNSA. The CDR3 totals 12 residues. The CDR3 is CASSFRQGRAFF. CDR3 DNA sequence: TGTGCCAGCAGCTTTCGACAGGGACGGGCTTTCTTT.

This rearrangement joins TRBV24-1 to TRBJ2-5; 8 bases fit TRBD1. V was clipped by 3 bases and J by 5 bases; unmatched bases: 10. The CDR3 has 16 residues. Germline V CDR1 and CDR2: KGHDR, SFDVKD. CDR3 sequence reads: CATSDHRTGSGETQYF. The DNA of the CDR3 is TGTGCCACCAGTGATCACCGGACAGGGTCGGGGGAGACCCAGTACTTC.

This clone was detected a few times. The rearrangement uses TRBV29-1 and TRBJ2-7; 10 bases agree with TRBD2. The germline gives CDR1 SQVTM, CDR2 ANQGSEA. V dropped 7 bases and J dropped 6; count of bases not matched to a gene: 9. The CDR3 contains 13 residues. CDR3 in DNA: TGCAGCGCCATAACTAGCGGGGTCAGCGAGCAGTACTTC. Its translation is CSAITSGVSEQYF.

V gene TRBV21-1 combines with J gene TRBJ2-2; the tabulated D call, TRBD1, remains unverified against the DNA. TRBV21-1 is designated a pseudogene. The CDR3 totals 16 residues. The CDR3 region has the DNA TGTGCCAGCAGCAAAGGACACTCCCCGAACACCGGGGAGCTGTTTTTT. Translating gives CASSKGHSPNTGELFF.